This TCR beta chain was profiled in a study of shared clonotypes between healthy human individuals. Germline CDR1 and CDR2: KGHSH and LQKENI. The CDR3 has 13 residues. V gave up 6 bases and J gave up 4 bases, with 9 bases separating them. Measured with immunoSEQ multiplex PCR; TCRdb has only the in-frame clones, and not every one. The sample holds 2.3 million or so clones, 93% seen once. Sequenced material: naive CD4+ T cells from PBMCs. Subset described: CD45RA+ positively selected. The clonotype comes from a young man in good health. Some clones in this sample may be carry-over from other donors' samples. V gene TRBV18 combines with J gene TRBJ2-2, with D hard to call. The CDR3 nucleotides are TGTGCCAGCTCCGTTAGCAGCACCGGGGAGCTGTTTTTT. This translates into CASSVSSTGELFF.